The T cell receptor (beta chain) described here comes from a study of T cells in tuberculosis. The overall study: Blood was taken before or within 7 days of anti-tuberculosis therapy.

Study results and limitations: Active tuberculosis TCR-alpha repertoires lay closer to GMM-specific TCRs than IGRA-negative controls, suggesting clonal expansion.

Time point given: new active TB diagnosis, blood taken before or within 7 days of starting treatment. Included patients were adults of at least 18, HIV-seronegative, South African. Assay: immunoSEQ multiplex PCR; the TCRdb copy retains only in-frame clones and omits some. The sample comprises 30,000 to 35,000 clones, about 90% of which are singletons, and about 7.7% rests with the top ten. With regard to this clone: Its specificity is not known.

The clonotype was recovered from an adult with tuberculosis. Some clones in this sample may be carry-over from other donors' samples. The sample in question was PBMCs, obtained at tuberculosis diagnosis.

The chain's CDR3 is CASSGDLPYEQYF. Here the CDR3 DNA reads TGTGCCAGCAGTGGAGACTTGCCCTACGAGCAGTACTTC. The chain recombines TRBV6-5 with TRBJ2-7; no reliable D call. Trimming removed 5 bases from V and 2 bases from J, with 10 bases in between. Looked up from germline, CDR1 is MNHEY and CDR2 is SVGAGI. This CDR3 is built from 13 residues.